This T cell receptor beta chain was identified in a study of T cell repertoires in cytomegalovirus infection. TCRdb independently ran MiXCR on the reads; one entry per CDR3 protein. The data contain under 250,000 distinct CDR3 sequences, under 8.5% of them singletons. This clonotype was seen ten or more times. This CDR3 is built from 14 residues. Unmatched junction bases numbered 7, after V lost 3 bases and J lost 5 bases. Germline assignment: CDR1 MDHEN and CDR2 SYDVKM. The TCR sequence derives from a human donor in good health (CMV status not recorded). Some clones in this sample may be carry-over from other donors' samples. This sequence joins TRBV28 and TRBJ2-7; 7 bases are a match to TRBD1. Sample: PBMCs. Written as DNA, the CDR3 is TGTGCCAGCAGTTTCGAGACAGGGCTCCACGAGCAGTACTTC. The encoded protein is CASSFETGLHEQYF.